This T cell receptor beta chain was sequenced during a study of T cell responses to AZD1222 COVID-19 vaccine (dated by TCRdb to 2020 to 2023). Notes on the research overall: AZD1222 recipients whose second dose came at about 4 weeks and those whose second dose came at about 12 weeks were combined into one group, since spike-specific TCR depth and breadth did not differ between the two schedules. Trial participants were enrolled by age into subgroups of 18-55, 56-69 and 70-plus years, and around 150, 28 and 57 TCR-sequenced participants, respectively, were included in these subgroups. TCR sequencing was performed for about 250 trial participants, of whom 200 to 220 were given two doses of AZD1222 and around 25 were given two doses of MenACWY control vaccine. What the research found in general, with its limitations: Nearly half of unique spike-specific TCRs reportedly recognized epitopes outside regions mutated in the B.1.351 and B.1.1.7 variants. Conclusions about previously exposed vaccinees are limited, since just five to seven AZD1222 recipients were seropositive for SARS-CoV-2 at baseline. No day 14 peak-response samples were available, so repertoires were characterized only after the peak T cell response. Spike-specific TCR breadth and depth rose significantly after two AZD1222 doses compared with day 0 and with MenACWY recipients. The 56-69-year group was small, and its depth increase did not reach significance, likely because of low power. CD4 TCRs associated with the vaccine covered the entire spike protein, and the dominant responses were in regions 160-218 and 743-854. Participants were mostly white British, with more females than males. The authors suggested clonal diversity may have been underestimated.

The time point label of this sample denotes: baseline before first vaccination. Samples from vaccinated people were obtained from the UK trials COV001 and COV002, which included a single-blind randomized controlled phase 2/3 trial of AZD1222 (ChAdOx1 nCoV-19) in healthy adults. Trial participant PBMC samples were collected at day 0 and day 28 after the second dose for TCRbeta chain sequencing. The CDR3 regions of human TCRbeta chains were subjected to immunosequencing. In the paper's pipeline: Repertoire TCRs were matched against a reference library of SARS-CoV-2-specific TCRs generated with the MIRA antigen-specificity platform. Breadth was defined as the fraction of unique TCRs that were SARS-CoV-2-associated. Depth was defined as the fraction of total T cells that were SARS-CoV-2-associated. Using the MIRA data, every spike-specific TCR was mapped to the spike region that the TCR reacted to and assigned to either a CD4 or a CD8 class. Log10-transformed breadth and depth values were compared by one-way ANOVA with Sidak's multiple comparisons tests. This immuneACCESS table, as held by TCRdb, lists in-frame sequences with V and J called but not all clones. Of the missing ones, under half trace to an unresolved V gene in checked studies; the others have no known cause. That table is the source of V, J and clone size, and D and trimming were worked out from the DNA. A total of about 130,000 clones appear in this sample, over 85% of them only once. The ten biggest clones cover about 1.9% of the sample.

At the junction V is shortened by 1 base and J by 4 bases, with 7 bases in between. Its CDR3 holds 12 amino acids, cysteine through phenylalanine. The kept DNA is CDR3 alone, 36 bases in frame from the first base. From the germline V gene, CDR1 is SQVTM and CDR2 is ANQGSEA. As for this clone: What antigen it recognizes has not been identified. Base qualities are not at hand, and no much larger clone is one base apart.

The source material was peripheral blood, sampled on day 0 of AZD1222 vaccination. Rearrangement joined TRBV29-1 to TRBJ1-2; no D gene call is confident. This TCR derives from an adult in good health. The CDR3 protein is CSVEGTSYGYTF. The sequenced DNA is TGCAGCGTTGAAGGAACTAGCTATGGCTACACCTTC.